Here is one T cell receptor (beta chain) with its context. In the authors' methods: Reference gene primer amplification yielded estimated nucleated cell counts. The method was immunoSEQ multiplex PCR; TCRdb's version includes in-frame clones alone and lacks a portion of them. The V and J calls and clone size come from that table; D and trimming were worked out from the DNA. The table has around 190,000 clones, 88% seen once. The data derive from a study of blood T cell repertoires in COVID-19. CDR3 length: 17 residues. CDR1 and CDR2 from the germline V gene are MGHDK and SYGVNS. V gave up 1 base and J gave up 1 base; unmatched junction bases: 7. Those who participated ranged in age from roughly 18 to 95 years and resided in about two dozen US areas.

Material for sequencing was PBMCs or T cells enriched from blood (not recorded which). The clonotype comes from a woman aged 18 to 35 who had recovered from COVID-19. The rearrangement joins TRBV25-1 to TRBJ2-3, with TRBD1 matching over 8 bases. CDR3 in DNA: TGTGCCAGCAGTGAATTGGGGCAGGGGGCCCGCACAGATACGCAGTATTTT. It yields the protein CASSELGQGARTDTQYF.